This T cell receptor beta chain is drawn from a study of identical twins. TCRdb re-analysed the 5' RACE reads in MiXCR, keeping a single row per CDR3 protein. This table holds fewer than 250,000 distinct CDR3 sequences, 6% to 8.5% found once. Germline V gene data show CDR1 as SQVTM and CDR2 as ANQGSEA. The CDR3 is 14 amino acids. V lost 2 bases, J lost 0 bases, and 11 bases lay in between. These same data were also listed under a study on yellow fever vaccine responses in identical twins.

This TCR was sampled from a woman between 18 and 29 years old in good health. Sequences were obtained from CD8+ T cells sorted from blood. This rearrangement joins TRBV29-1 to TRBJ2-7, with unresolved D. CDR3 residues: CSVEYPDSSYEQYF. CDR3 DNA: TGCAGCGTTGAATATCCTGATAGCTCCTACGAGCAGTACTTC.